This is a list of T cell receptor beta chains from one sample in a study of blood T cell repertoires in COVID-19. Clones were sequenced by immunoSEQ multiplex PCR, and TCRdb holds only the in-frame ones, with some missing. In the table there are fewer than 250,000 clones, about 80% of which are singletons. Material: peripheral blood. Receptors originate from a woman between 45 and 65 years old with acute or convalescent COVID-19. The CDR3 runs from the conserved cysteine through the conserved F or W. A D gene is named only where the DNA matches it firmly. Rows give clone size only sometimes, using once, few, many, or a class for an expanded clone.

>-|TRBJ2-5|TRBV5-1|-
TGCGCCAGCAGCTTGGTGGGGGGCCAAGAGACCCAGTACTTC
CASSLVGGQETQYF
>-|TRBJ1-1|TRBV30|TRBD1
TGTGCCTGGATTAACCAGGGACAGGTATCTGAAGCTTTCTTT
CAWINQGQVSEAFF
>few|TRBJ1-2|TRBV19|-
TGTGCCAGTAGTGCCCAGACAGGTGGCTACACCTTC
CASSAQTGGYTF
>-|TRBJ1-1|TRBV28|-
TGTGCCAGCCATGAGGCGTTATTGGACACTGAAGCTTTCTTT
CASHEALLDTEAFF
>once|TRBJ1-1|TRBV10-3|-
TGTGCCGCCGCGGCCCTCCGCACTGAAGCTTTCTTT
CAAAALRTEAFF
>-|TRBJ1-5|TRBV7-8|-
TGTGCCAGCAGCCGCCTTACCCGACAGAAATTTAGCAATCAGCCCCAGCATTTT
CASSRLTRQKFSNQPQHF
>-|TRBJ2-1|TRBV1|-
TGCACCAGCATATATCCCCAGCGGGGGCCCAATGAGCAGTTCTTC
CTSIYPQRGPNEQFF
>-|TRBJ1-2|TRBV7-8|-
TGTGCCAGCAGCCTTACGGGACAAGCCTATGGCTACACCTTC
CASSLTGQAYGYTF
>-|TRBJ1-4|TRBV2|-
TGTGCCAGCAGTGGACGGGTGAATGAAAAACTGTTTTTT
CASSGRVNEKLFF
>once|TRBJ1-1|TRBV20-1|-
TGCAGTGCCCCAGTGGACACTGAAGCTTTCTTT
CSAPVDTEAFF
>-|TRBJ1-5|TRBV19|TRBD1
TGTGCCAGTAGTATAGATCTATGGACAGGGGGCGTAAACAGCAATCAGCCCCAGCATTTT
CASSIDLWTGGVNSNQPQHF
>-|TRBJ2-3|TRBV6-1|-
TGTGCCAGCAGTGATTGGGGGGGCTCTGGAGATACGCAGTATTTT
CASSDWGGSGDTQYF
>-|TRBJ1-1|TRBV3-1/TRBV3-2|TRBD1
TGTGCCAGCAGCCAAGCGCAGGGGGCAGGAACTGAAGCTTTCTTT
CASSQAQGAGTEAFF
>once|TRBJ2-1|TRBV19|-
TGTGCCAGTAGTATAAGAATGGAGGACCGGGAGCAGTTCTTC
CASSIRMEDREQFF
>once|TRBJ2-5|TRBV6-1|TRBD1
TGTGCCAGCAGTGAACGGACAGGGGGAGAGACCCAGTACTTC
CASSERTGGETQYF
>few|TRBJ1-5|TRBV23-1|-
TGCGCCAGCAGTCAAGCGTTCGGGTGTTATCAGCCCCAGCATTTT
CASSQAFGCYQPQHF
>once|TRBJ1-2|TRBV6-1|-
TGTGCCAGCAGTGTAGCCCGCGCTAACTATGGCTACACCTTC
CASSVARANYGYTF
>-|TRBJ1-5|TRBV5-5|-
TGTGCCAGCAGCTTACAGGGAAATCAGCCCCAGCATTTT
CASSLQGNQPQHF
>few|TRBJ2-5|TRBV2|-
TGTGCCAGCAGTGATTATGCCAGCCAAGAGACCCAGTACTTC
CASSDYASQETQYF
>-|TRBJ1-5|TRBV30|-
TGTGCCTGGAGTCGCTGGACAGACCAGTATAGCAATCAGCCCCAGCATTTT
CAWSRWTDQYSNQPQHF
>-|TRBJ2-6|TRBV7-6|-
TGTGCCAGCAGCTTAGAAGCCAGGGCCGGGGCCAACGTCCTGACTTTC
CASSLEARAGANVLTF
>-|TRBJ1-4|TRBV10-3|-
TGTGCCATCAGTGGAGGGGGGGGCAATGAAAAACTGTTTTTT
CAISGGGGNEKLFF
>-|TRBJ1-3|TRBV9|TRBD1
TGTGCCAGCAGCGTAGCTGGGACAGGGGGCAACACCATATATTTT
CASSVAGTGGNTIYF
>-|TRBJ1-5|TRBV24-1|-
TGTGCCACCAGTGAGCTGGGCTCGAATCAGCCCCAGCATTTT
CATSELGSNQPQHF
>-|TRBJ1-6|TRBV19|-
TGTGCCAGTAGTATCGGCGGCGAATACAATTCACCCCTCCACTTT
CASSIGGEYNSPLHF
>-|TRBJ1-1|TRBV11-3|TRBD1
TGTGCCAGCAGCTCCTGGGACAGGAATGTTTGGAACACTGAAGCTTTCTTT
CASSSWDRNVWNTEAFF
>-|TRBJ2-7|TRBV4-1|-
TGCGCCAGCAGCCCCATTTTAATACCCGGGAAGCAGTACTTC
CASSPILIPGKQYF
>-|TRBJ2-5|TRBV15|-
TGTGCCACCAGCAGAGGTCGGGACTCAGGGACTCAGGAGACCCAGTACTTC
CATSRGRDSGTQETQYF
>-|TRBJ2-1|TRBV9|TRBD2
TGTGCCAGCAGCGTAGGTAGCGGGACCAATGAGCAGTTCTTC
CASSVGSGTNEQFF
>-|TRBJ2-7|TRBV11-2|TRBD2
TGTGCCAGCAGCTTTCTTCGAGCGGGGGGGCCCCACGAGCAGTACTTC
CASSFLRAGGPHEQYF
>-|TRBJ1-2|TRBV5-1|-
TGCGCCAGCAGAAGAACAGAAGCTAACTATGGCTACACCTTC
CASRRTEANYGYTF
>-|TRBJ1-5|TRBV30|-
TGTGCCTGGAGTGAGGCAGGGCATCAGCCCCAGCATTTT
CAWSEAGHQPQHF
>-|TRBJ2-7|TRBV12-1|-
TGTGCCAGCAGCTTTTCCGACGAGCAGTACTTC
CASSFSDEQYF
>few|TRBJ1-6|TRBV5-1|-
TGCGCCAGCAGCTTGACAGGAGAATCACCCCTCCACTTT
CASSLTGESPLHF
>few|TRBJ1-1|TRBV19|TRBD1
TGTGCCAGTAGTATGGAGCCCAGGGACAGGGGCACTGAAGCTTTCTTT
CASSMEPRDRGTEAFF
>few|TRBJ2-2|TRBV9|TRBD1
TGTGCCAGCAGCCCCCCCGGGACAGGGAGCACCGGGGAGCTGTTTTTT
CASSPPGTGSTGELFF
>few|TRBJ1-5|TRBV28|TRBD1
TGTGCCAGCAGTCGGGGACAGGGGCAGCCCCAGCATTTT
CASSRGQGQPQHF
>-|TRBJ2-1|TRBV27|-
TGTGCCAGCAGTTTAAGAAAGAGCATTTACAATGAGCAGTTCTTC
CASSLRKSIYNEQFF
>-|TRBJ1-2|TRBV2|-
TGTGCCAGCAGTCGTTTGCGGGACTATGGCTACACCTTC
CASSRLRDYGYTF
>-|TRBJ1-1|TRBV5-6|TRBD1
TGTGCCAGCAGCTTGACAGGGGTCACTGAAGCTTTCTTT
CASSLTGVTEAFF
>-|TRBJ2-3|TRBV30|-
TGTGCCTGGAGGCCCGGACTGGCCCGGGGGGATACGCAGTATTTT
CAWRPGLARGDTQYF
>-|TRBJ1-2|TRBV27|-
TGTGCCAGCAGTTTATCGCTAGGGGGTGGCTACACCTTC
CASSLSLGGGYTF
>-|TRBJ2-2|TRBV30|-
TGTGCCTGGACAATGTGGGGGGAGGTTTGGACCGGGGAGCTGTTTTTT
CAWTMWGEVWTGELFF
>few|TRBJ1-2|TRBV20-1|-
TGCAGTGCTAGCCTCTATGGCTACACCTTC
CSASLYGYTF
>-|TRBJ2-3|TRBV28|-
TGTGCCAGCAGTTTTTATTGGACAGGGTCCCTATGGGACTACTCCACAGATACGCAGTATTTT
CASSFYWTGSLWDYSTDTQYF
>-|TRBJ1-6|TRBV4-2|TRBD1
TGTGCCAGCAGCCAAGGTCGGACAGGGGATTCACCCCTCCACTTT
CASSQGRTGDSPLHF
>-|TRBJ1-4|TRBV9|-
TGTGCCAGCAGCGTAGGGACACAAGAAAATGAAAAACTGTTTTTT
CASSVGTQENEKLFF
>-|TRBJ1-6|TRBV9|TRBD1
TGTGCCAGCAGCGTGGGACAGGGGGTCAATTCACCCCTCCACTTT
CASSVGQGVNSPLHF
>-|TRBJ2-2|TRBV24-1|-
TGTGCCACCAGTGAGAGGAGGAGCGGGGAGCTGTTTTTT
CATSERRSGELFF
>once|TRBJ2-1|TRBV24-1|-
TGTGCCACGAGTCAGCGCCTTAATGAGCAGTTCTTC
CATSQRLNEQFF